This T cell receptor (beta chain) was observed in a study of cytomegalovirus exposure and HLA in healthy donors. Study background: 81% of 350 to 400 genotyped donors fell in the Caucasian-associated ancestry cluster.

Germline loops: CDR1 ENHRY, CDR2 SYGVKD. With 5 bases clipped from V and 9 bases from J, the junction kept 7 bases outside the gene matches. The CDR3 is 12 residues long. Comments on this clone: No antigen is known for it.

Study-level results: Being productive about 90% or about 30% of the time was typical of most TCR beta V segments in an earlier analysis.

Nominally healthy donors provided the samples, though records likely missed some immune exposures. PCR employed 60 Vbeta and 13 Jbeta primers. Generated by immunoSEQ multiplex PCR, the TCRdb table keeps only in-frame clones and is missing some. The table includes about 65,000 clones, 62% detected once. The gene calls are TRBV10-3 and TRBJ2-7; 7 nucleotides line up with TRBD1. This sequence was found in a man aged 30-40 years in good health and CMV-seronegative. Sequences were obtained from PBMCs. The CDR3 sequence is CAISLQGEGQYF. CDR3 coding DNA: TGTGCCATCAGTCTCCAGGGGGAAGGGCAGTACTTC.